Each of the 19 T cell receptor beta chains below was sequenced from the same sample in a study of cytomegalovirus exposure and HLA in healthy donors. Primers for the PCR totalled 60 Vbeta and 13 Jbeta. The method was immunoSEQ multiplex PCR; TCRdb's version includes in-frame clones alone and lacks a portion of them. Altogether around 150,000 clones are present, around 68% being singletons, with the ten largest covering 1.1% to 1.5%. Source material: PBMCs. Receptors were obtained from a man between 50 and 59 years old in good health and CMV-seronegative.

This chain links TRBV5-1 with TRBJ2-6; 8 bases are a match to TRBD1. V lost 3 bases and J lost 0; bases outside the gene matches: 5. The CDR3 spans 17 residues. Per the germline V gene, CDR1 is SGHRS and CDR2 is YFSETQ. CDR3 in DNA: TGCGCCAGCAGCTCCGGACAGGGTAGCTCTGGGGCCAACGTCCTGACTTTC. Encoded protein: CASSSGQGSSGANVLTF.

This clone was observed a handful of times. This chain uses TRBV4-2 with TRBJ1-1; possible D gene TRBD1, 6 bases. Trimming left V 5 bases short and J 0 bases short, with 13 bases between. The V gene's germline CDR1 is LGHNA and CDR2 YNFKEQ. The CDR3 spans 15 residues. The CDR3 region has the DNA TGTGCCAGCAGCGAGCGGACAGCCATGAACACTGAAGCTTTCTTT. Translating gives CASSERTAMNTEAFF.

This clone was seen just once. The chain has TRBV10-1 and TRBJ1-3; the match to TRBD1 covers 7 bases. In germline, CDR1 is WNHNN, CDR2 SYGVQD (reference sequence). The CDR3 is 16 amino acids. The ends lost 4 bases at V and 0 bases at J; junction bases unmatched: 6. CDR3 sequence (DNA): TGCGCCAGCAGTGCCGGGACAGCGACCTCTGGAAACACCATATATTTT. It codes for CASSAGTATSGNTIYF.

The genes are TRBV11-3 and TRBJ2-7; D possibly corresponds to TRBD2 (5 bases). V lost 1 base and J lost 4, with 8 bases in between. CDR1 SGHNT and CDR2 YENEEA come from the germline V gene. The CDR3 is 13 residues long. CDR3 bases: TGTGCCAGCAGCTTAGGGGAGAGATACGAGCAGTACTTC. It encodes CASSLGERYEQYF.

This chain links TRBV7-9 with TRBJ1-4; 8 nucleotides agree with TRBD1. J lost 0 bases, V lost 7 bases, and 7 bases had no gene match. The germline V gene has CDR1 SEHNR and CDR2 FQNEAQ (reference sequence). There are 16 residues in the CDR3. The CDR3 protein is CASTRGQGATNEKLFF. DNA of the CDR3: TGTGCCAGCACCAGAGGACAGGGTGCAACTAATGAAAAACTGTTTTTT.

This clone was seen more than once but under ten times. The rearrangement joins TRBV7-9 to TRBJ1-1; perhaps TRBD1 as D (5 bases). V lost 3 bases, J lost 1 base, and 12 bases lay in between. The CDR3 loop spans 15 amino acids. Germline CDR1 SEHNR, CDR2 FQNEAQ (reference sequence). CDR3 region: CASSFRQGSNTEAFF. The DNA of the CDR3 is TGTGCCAGCAGCTTTAGGCAGGGTTCGAACACTGAAGCTTTCTTT.

V is TRBV7-9 and J is TRBJ2-3; unclear D gene. With 3 bases removed from V and 2 bases from J, the gap between germline ends came to 6 bases. Germline CDR1 reads SEHNR; CDR2 reads FQNEAQ (reference sequence). The length of the CDR3 is 13 residues. CDR3 nucleotides: TGTGCCAGCAGCTTGCAGGTCACAGATACGCAGTATTTT. Residues: CASSLQVTDTQYF.

This chain uses TRBV28 with TRBJ1-2, with TRBD1 as a possible D gene (6 bases). The CDR3 is made up of 14 amino acids. Germline V gene data show CDR1 as MDHEN and CDR2 as SYDVKM. V lost 7 bases and J 0 bases, leaving 12 bases between the germline ends. The CDR3 DNA reads as TGTGCCAGCAACCGGGACACGACTAACTATGGCTACACCTTC. This gives the protein CASNRDTTNYGYTF.

This clone has only a few counts. The chain employs TRBV7-2 and TRBJ2-7; 8 nucleotides line up with TRBD1. The junction had 9 bases not matched to a gene; V was cut back by 1 base and J by 1 base. In germline, CDR1 is SGHTA, CDR2 FQGNSA. This CDR3 has 17 amino acids. The CDR3 DNA reads TGTGCCAGCAGCTTAGTAATCCAAGGACAGGGATCCTACGAGCAGTACTTC. It translates to CASSLVIQGQGSYEQYF.

CDR3 residues: CASSPPGLEQETQYF. The CDR3, as DNA: TGTGCCAGCAGCCCCCCGGGACTAGAGCAAGAGACCCAGTACTTC. This chain connects TRBV7-6 to TRBJ2-5; TRBD2 agrees at 8 bases. This CDR3 spans 15 amino acids. Germline CDR1 reads SGHVS; CDR2 reads FNYEAQ. V gave up 5 bases and J gave up 2 bases; unmatched junction bases: 7. Full variable domain (missing parts from reference TRBV7-6 and TRBJ2-5): GAGVSQSPRYKVTKRGQDVALRCDPISGHVSLYWYRQALGQGPEFLTYFNYEAQQDKSGLPNDRFSAERPEGSISTLTIQRTEQRDSAMYRCASSPPGLEQETQYFGPGTRLLVL.

V is TRBV5-6 and J is TRBJ1-4; TRBD1 matches at 9 bases. Germline loops: CDR1 SGHDT, CDR2 YYEEEE. V lost 2 bases and J lost 3; bases outside the gene matches: 2. The CDR3 is 15 amino acids. CDR3 residues: CASSLQGAPNEKLFF. DNA of the CDR3: TGTGCCAGCAGCTTACAGGGGGCTCCTAATGAAAAACTGTTTTTT.

This chain uses TRBV19 with TRBJ1-2; D unresolved. This CDR3 region has 13 residues. V lost 1 base to trimming and J lost 1 base, with 4 bases between them. The germline V gene has CDR1 LNHDA and CDR2 SQIVND (reference sequence). The chain's CDR3 is CASSIGGNYGYTF. The CDR3, as DNA: TGTGCCAGTAGTATAGGAGGTAACTATGGCTACACCTTC.

J is TRBJ2-1 and V is TRBV7-2; TRBD2 is a possible D gene (7 bases). Germline V gene data show CDR1 as SGHTA and CDR2 as FQGNSA. The CDR3 consists of 15 residues. Trimming took 1 base from V and 10 from J, leaving 17 bases between them. CDR3 sequence: CASSLVIGGGGEQFF. The DNA of the CDR3 is TGTGCCAGCAGCTTAGTGATTGGGGGGGGCGGGGAGCAGTTCTTC.

The chain couples TRBV11-3 to TRBJ2-5, with TRBD1 identical over 9 bases. The CDR3 loop spans 18 amino acids. The ends lost 1 base at V and 5 bases at J; junction bases unmatched: 14. CDR1 is SGHNT and CDR2 is YENEEA in the germline V gene. The CDR3 nucleotides are TGTGCCAGCAGCTTAGGGACTCTACCGGGACAGGGAAAGGAGACCCAGTACTTC. It yields the protein CASSLGTLPGQGKETQYF.

This chain links TRBV12-2 with TRBJ2-2; the table's D gene call, TRBD1, was not cross checked with the DNA. TRBV12-2 is recorded as a pseudogene. This CDR3 is built from 16 residues. The CDR3 sequence: CASRLGRASGTGELFF. CDR3 DNA: TGTGCAAGTCGCTTAGGCAGGGCCTCAGGCACCGGGGAGCTGTTTTTT.

The chain employs TRBV7-2 and TRBJ2-1, with 11 bases aligning to TRBD2. The junction had 14 bases not matched to a gene; V was cut back by 4 bases and J by 6 bases. Germline V gives CDR1 SGHTA, CDR2 FQGNSA. The CDR3 has 18 amino acids. CDR3 in amino acids: CASSSSILASGGRNEQFF. Written as DNA, the CDR3 is TGTGCCAGCAGCTCCTCGATATTGGCTAGCGGGGGGCGCAATGAGCAGTTCTTC.

V is TRBV19 and J is TRBJ1-2, with 8 bases identical to TRBD1. The CDR3 is made up of 13 amino acids. Looked up from germline, CDR1 is LNHDA and CDR2 is SQIVND (reference sequence). V was clipped by 7 bases and J by 5 bases; unmatched bases: 6. CDR3 coding DNA: TGTGCCAGTACCGAGCGGACAGGGTATGGCTACACCTTC. It specifies CASTERTGYGYTF.

V is TRBV21-1 and J is TRBJ1-6; whether TRBD1, the table's D call, matches the DNA was not checked. TRBV21-1 is an annotated pseudogene. This CDR3 has 15 amino acids. CDR3 sequence reads: CASSTSNTYNSPLHF. The CDR3 DNA sequence: TGTGCCAGCAGCACAAGTAACACGTATAATTCACCCCTCCACTTT.

In its sample, this clone was seen a few times. The rearrangement joins TRBV18 to TRBJ1-1, with 7 bases fitting TRBD1. Germline V CDR1 and CDR2: KGHSH, LQKENI. The CDR3 has 13 residues. J gave up 8 bases and V 0 bases, and 3 bases lay outside the gene matches. Here the CDR3 reads CASSPPTTGEAFF. The CDR3 DNA is TGTGCCAGCTCACCACCGACGACAGGGGAAGCTTTCTTT.